This entry lists 10 T cell receptor beta chains sequenced from one sample in a study of control samples from healthy donors and cancer patients. The data were produced by immunoSEQ multiplex PCR, yet TCRdb's version contains in-frame clones alone and is incomplete. The table lists about 130,000 clones, roughly 94% of them singletons. Sequencing input: PBMCs. The receptor set was obtained from a man between 60 and 75 years old with colorectal cancer.

The chain recombines TRBV25-1 with TRBJ2-1; tentative D call: TRBD2 (6 bases). V was cut by 3 bases and J by 0 bases, with 18 bases left in between. Germline V gene data show CDR1 as MGHDK and CDR2 as SYGVNS. CDR3 size: 18 residues. The CDR3 DNA follows: TGTGCCAGCAGTGAGACCGGGGGTCTCATTAGCTCCTACAATGAGCAGTTCTTC. As protein: CASSETGGLISSYNEQFF.

The chain recombines TRBV11-2 with TRBJ1-4, with D uncertain. CDR3 length: 13 residues. V dropped 1 base and J dropped 11 bases, with 11 bases sitting between them. Germline V CDR1 and CDR2: SGHAT, FQNNGV. As DNA, the CDR3 is TGTGCCAGCAGCTTAGTTCTCACTGCGAAACTGTTTTTT. It yields the protein CASSLVLTAKLFF.

The CDR3 nucleotides read TGTGCCTGGAGTCCAACGGTGAACACTGAAGCTTTCTTT. Protein product: CAWSPTVNTEAFF. V usage is TRBV30 and J usage is TRBJ1-1; D is ambiguous. The CDR3 is 13 residues long. V gave up 2 bases and J gave up 0 bases, with 7 bases separating them. Germline V lookup: CDR1 GTSNPN, CDR2 SVGIG (reference sequence).

The genes are TRBV9 and TRBJ1-5; D not certain. The V end was cut by 4 bases, the J end by 4 bases, with 9 bases between. The CDR3 runs 13 residues. The germline CDR1 and CDR2 sequences are SGDLS and YYNGEE. The CDR3 coding sequence is TGTGCCAGCAGCCCACGGATAAATCAGCCCCAGCATTTT. Translated: CASSPRINQPQHF.

V usage is TRBV6-5 and J usage is TRBJ1-1; D is unresolved. With 4 bases removed from V and 0 bases from J, the gap between germline ends came to 15 bases. Germline assignment: CDR1 MNHEY and CDR2 SVGAGI. This CDR3 spans 16 amino acids. This CDR3 is CASSSGREVMNTEAFF. In DNA form, the CDR3 reads TGTGCCAGCAGTTCGGGAAGGGAAGTCATGAACACTGAAGCTTTCTTT.

The chain uses TRBV7-9 and TRBJ2-3; D may be TRBD2 (5 bases). The germline V gene has CDR1 SEHNR and CDR2 FQNEAQ (reference sequence). Trimming left V 6 bases short and J 9 bases short, with 13 bases between. The CDR3 totals 12 residues. CDR3 residues: CASSNPGGTQYF. The CDR3 nucleotides read TGTGCCAGCAGTAACCCAGGCGGGACGCAGTATTTT.

The gene calls are TRBV7-9 and TRBJ1-1; perhaps TRBD1 as D (6 bases). CDR1 and CDR2 from the germline V gene are SEHNR and FQNEAQ (reference sequence). Deletions cut 5 bases from V and 5 bases from J, with 15 bases between. This CDR3 is built from 14 residues. The CDR3 DNA reads TGTGCCAGCAGCCCGCAGGGGAGTCGGACTGAAGCTTTCTTT. Translating it yields CASSPQGSRTEAFF.

Worth noting for this clone: Other nucleotide sequences in the sample specify the same CDR3. The chain is built from TRBV6-2 or TRBV6-3 and TRBJ1-2; D may be TRBD1 (5 bases). The CDR3 is 14 amino acids. The V and J ends lost 0 bases and 5 bases respectively, with 10 bases between them. From germline, CDR1 is MNHEY and CDR2 SVGEGT. The CDR3 region is CASSYSTGGYGYTF. The CDR3 coding sequence is TGTGCCAGCAGTTACTCGACCGGGGGTTATGGCTACACCTTC.

This rearrangement joins TRBV7-9 to TRBJ2-2, with D hard to call. Per germline, CDR1 SEHNR and CDR2 FQNEAQ (reference sequence). V gave up 1 base and J gave up 7 bases, with 13 bases separating them. The CDR3 is 15 residues long. CDR3 protein: CASSLEGISGGELFF. The CDR3 DNA reads TGTGCCAGCAGCTTAGAAGGAATCTCGGGCGGGGAGCTGTTTTTT.

Only one count was recorded for this clone. This chain links TRBV5-3 with TRBJ2-2; the D call may be TRBD1 or TRBD2 (5 bases each). TRBV5-3 is placed among ORFs of uncertain function. This CDR3 has 15 amino acids. V dropped 6 bases and J dropped 1 base, with 13 bases sitting between them. CDR3 DNA: TGTGCCAGAAATGGGGCGGGTCAGAACACCGGGGAGCTGTTTTTT. This codes for CARNGAGQNTGELFF.